This T cell receptor beta chain was captured in a study of blood T cells in healthy people across ages. Study observations and caveats: TCR beta diversity, measured per million T cells, fell in a roughly linear way with age.

The junction had 10 bases not matched to a gene; V was cut back by 0 bases and J by 5 bases. The germline V gene encodes CDR1 MGHRA and CDR2 YSYEKL. CDR3 size: 18 residues. As to this clonotype: The antigen remains undetermined.

A second PCR, run for about 6 to 12 cycles, used a sample-barcoded 5' primer plus a J-beta primer mix. With 12 random nucleotides, a template-switch adaptor tagged each individual cDNA molecule. TCRdb fed the 5' RACE reads into MiXCR, producing one record per CDR3 protein. This sample has 1.4 million to 1.5 million distinct CDR3 sequences; about 40% occur once, and the top ten carry 7.9%. The rearrangement uses TRBV4-1 and TRBJ1-4, with 9 bases that match TRBD1. Source material: blood. The clonotype was recovered from a woman under 30 in good health. CDR3 nucleotides: TGCGCCAGCAGCCAAGATGGGGGACAGGGAAACCAAAATGAAAAACTGTTTTTT. It codes for CASSQDGGQGNQNEKLFF.